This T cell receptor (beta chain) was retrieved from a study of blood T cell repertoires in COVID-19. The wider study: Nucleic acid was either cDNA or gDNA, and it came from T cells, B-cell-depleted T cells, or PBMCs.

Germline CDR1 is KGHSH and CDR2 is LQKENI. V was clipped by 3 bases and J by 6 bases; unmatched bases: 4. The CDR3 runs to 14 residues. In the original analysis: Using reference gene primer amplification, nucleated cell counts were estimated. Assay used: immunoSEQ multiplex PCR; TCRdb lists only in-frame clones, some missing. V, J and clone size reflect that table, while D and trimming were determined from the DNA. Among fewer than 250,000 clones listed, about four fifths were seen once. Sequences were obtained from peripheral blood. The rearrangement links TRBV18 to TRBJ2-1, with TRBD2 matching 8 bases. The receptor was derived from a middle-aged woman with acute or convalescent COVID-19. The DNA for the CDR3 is TGTGCCAGCTCACCCGGGACTAGGAGCAATGAGCAGTTCTTC. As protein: CASSPGTRSNEQFF.